These T cell receptor beta chains were read from a single sample in a study of blood T cell repertoires in COVID-19. Repertoires were generated with immunoSEQ multiplex PCR, while TCRdb's copy carries only in-frame clones and drops some. Among about 240,000 clones listed, 75% to 90% were seen once. The specimen sequenced was peripheral blood. The receptors stem from a woman over 75 with COVID-19, enrolled during active disease. The CDR3 runs from the conserved cysteine through the conserved F or W. The D gene is left open where the match is weak. The size field is filled for only some rows; it gives once, few, many or a size class.

d_gene | j_gene | abundance | v_gene | CDR3nt | CDR3aa
. | TRBJ1-6 | . | TRBV24-1 | TGTGCCACCTCCGGGAACGCCTATAATTCACCCCTCCACTTT | CATSGNAYNSPLHF
. | TRBJ2-7 | . | TRBV11-2 | TGTGCCAGCAGCTTAGCGGCAGGGTGGGCCGAGCAGTACTTC | CASSLAAGWAEQYF
TRBD1 | TRBJ1-1 | . | TRBV6-6 | TGTGCCAGCAACTCGGACAGGGACACTGAAGCTTTCTTT | CASNSDRDTEAFF
. | TRBJ1-4 | . | TRBV6-6 | TGTGCCAGCAGTTCCCTTGGGGGGGGAACTAATGAAAAACTGTTTTTT | CASSSLGGGTNEKLFF
. | TRBJ2-5 | . | TRBV25-1 | TGTGCCAGCAGTGTAACAGGGATGTCCGAGACCCAGTACTTC | CASSVTGMSETQYF
. | TRBJ1-5 | . | TRBV10-2 | TGCGCCAGCAGCGAGGGTTGGGGCCAGCCCCAGCATTTT | CASSEGWGQPQHF
. | TRBJ2-1 | . | TRBV7-3 | TGTGCCAGCAGCTTAGAAGGGAGCTCCTACAATGAGCAGTTCTTC | CASSLEGSSYNEQFF
. | TRBJ1-2 | . | TRBV2 | TGTGCCAGCAGCTCCACAGCTAACTATGGCTACACCTTC | CASSSTANYGYTF
TRBD1 | TRBJ1-2 | . | TRBV20-1 | TGCAGCTTAACAGGGGCGGGGGGCTACACCTTC | CSLTGAGGYTF
. | TRBJ1-2 | . | TRBV7-9 | TGTGCCAGCAGCCAAGGACAGCACTATGGCTACACCTTC | CASSQGQHYGYTF
TRBD1 | TRBJ1-5 | once | TRBV7-9 | TGTGCCAGCAGCTTAGGACGACAGGGAGTAGGGGATCAGCCCCAGCATTTT | CASSLGRQGVGDQPQHF
. | TRBJ2-7 | . | TRBV7-9 | TGTGCCAGCAGCCTTACAGGGGAGGCCTCCTACGAGCAGTACTTC | CASSLTGEASYEQYF
. | TRBJ1-6 | . | TRBV7-2 | TGTGCCAGCAGCTTAGGAGGGAGCTATAATTCACCCCTCCACTTT | CASSLGGSYNSPLHF
TRBD1 | TRBJ1-2 | . | TRBV30 | TGTGCCGGAAGGGGACAGGGAGGAAACTATGGCTACACCTTC | CAGRGQGGNYGYTF
TRBD2 | TRBJ2-3 | . | TRBV2 | TGTGCCAGCAGCCCTCTAGCGGGGGGGCAGGATACGCAGTATTTT | CASSPLAGGQDTQYF
TRBD1 | TRBJ2-7 | . | TRBV29-1 | TGCAGCGTTCGGACAGGGAGGTACGAGCAGTACTTC | CSVRTGRYEQYF
. | TRBJ1-2 | . | TRBV14 | TGTGCCAGCAGCCAGGTGGAGGGAACTCGGGACTACACCTTC | CASSQVEGTRDYTF
TRBD1 | TRBJ1-6 | . | TRBV6-5 | TGTGCCAGCAGATCAGGACAGGGCGATAATTCACCCCTCCACTTT | CASRSGQGDNSPLHF
TRBD2 | TRBJ2-1 | . | TRBV28 | TGTGCCAGCAGTTCCTCGGCTAGCGGGAGGAATGAGCAGTTCTTC | CASSSSASGRNEQFF
TRBD1 | TRBJ1-1 | . | TRBV5-8 | TGTGCCAGCAGCTTCCACAGGGGGGGATGGACTGAAGCTTTCTTT | CASSFHRGGWTEAFF
. | TRBJ2-7 | . | TRBV28 | TGTGCCAGCAGTTTCGGGGGTTGGGATACTTACGAGCAGTACTTC | CASSFGGWDTYEQYF
. | TRBJ1-5 | few | TRBV23-1 | TGCGCCAGCTCTCGTCGGAGGGATCAGCCCCAGCATTTT | CASSRRRDQPQHF
TRBD1 | TRBJ1-1 | . | TRBV18 | TGTGCCAGCTCACTACAGGGGGACACTGAAGCTTTCTTT | CASSLQGDTEAFF
. | TRBJ2-2 | . | TRBV27 | TGTGCCAGCAGGTCCTTGGTTCTCGGGGGGGAGCTGTTTTTT | CASRSLVLGGELFF
TRBD2 | TRBJ2-1 | . | TRBV24-1 | TGTGCCACCAGTGATTTGCAAGCGAGCGGGAGGGATGAGCAGTTCTTC | CATSDLQASGRDEQFF
. | TRBJ1-4 | once | TRBV5-1 | TGCGCCAGCAAACTGGGAGGGTCAACTAATGAAAAACTGTTTTTT | CASKLGGSTNEKLFF
TRBD2 | TRBJ2-7 | . | TRBV28 | TGTGCCAGCAGTTTAGCGGGAGGCTCCTACGAGCAGTACTTC | CASSLAGGSYEQYF
. | TRBJ1-1 | . | TRBV7-8 | TGTGCCAGCAGCTTTTTGGACAGACTGAACACTGAAGCTTTCTTT | CASSFLDRLNTEAFF
TRBD1 | TRBJ2-5 | . | TRBV12-5 | TGTGCTAGTGGTTTGGCCAGACAGGGGTTGGGGACCCAGTACTTC | CASGLARQGLGTQYF
. | TRBJ1-2 | . | TRBV21-1 | TGTGCCAGCCCAGTACAGGACGGCTACACCTTC | CASPVQDGYTF
. | TRBJ2-3 | . | TRBV5-8 | TGTGCCAGCAGCCATCCTTTACTGGGCTACACAGATACGCAGTATTTT | CASSHPLLGYTDTQYF
. | TRBJ2-1 | . | TRBV3-1/TRBV3-2 | TGTGCCAGCAGCCAAGATAGTGGTAGCTCCTACAATGAGCAGTTCTTC | CASSQDSGSSYNEQFF
. | TRBJ1-2 | few | TRBV7-2 | TGTGCCAGCAGCTTAGCGGGGAAAGGAGGATATGGCTACACCTTC | CASSLAGKGGYGYTF
. | TRBJ1-1 | . | TRBV10-3 | TGTGCCATCAGTGAGCCGGGACAAATTAACACTGAAGCTTTCTTT | CAISEPGQINTEAFF
TRBD1 | TRBJ1-4 | . | TRBV19 | TGTGCCAGTAGTACCCGGGGTACAGGGGTAGGTGAAAAACTGTTTTTT | CASSTRGTGVGEKLFF
. | TRBJ1-5 | . | TRBV11-2 | TGTGCCAGCAGCTTAGGTGGGGAGCAGCCCCAGCATTTT | CASSLGGEQPQHF
. | TRBJ2-1 | . | TRBV3-1/TRBV3-2 | TGTGCCAGCAACTCTGGTTTTAATGAGCAGTTCTTC | CASNSGFNEQFF
. | TRBJ2-1 | . | TRBV28 | TGTGCCAGCGAAAGGGCGGGATGGGGAGCCTACAATGAGCAGTTCTTC | CASERAGWGAYNEQFF
TRBD2 | TRBJ2-2 | . | TRBV9 | TGTGCCAGCAGCGTAAGGCGGGAGGATCGGACCGGGGAGCTGTTTTTT | CASSVRREDRTGELFF
TRBD2 | TRBJ2-1 | . | TRBV28 | TGTGCCAGCAGCTCTAGCGGGGGCTCCTACAATGAGCAGTTCTTC | CASSSSGGSYNEQFF
TRBD2 | TRBJ2-2 | . | TRBV30 | TGTGCCTGGACTCCCCTGGGAGGGGTGAACACCGGGGAGCTGTTTTTT | CAWTPLGGVNTGELFF
. | TRBJ2-1 | few | TRBV6-5 | TGTGCCAGCAGTTACCGGGGGGCGTCCCCCGGCAATGAGCAGTTCTTC | CASSYRGASPGNEQFF
. | TRBJ2-3 | . | TRBV11-2 | TGTGCCAGCAGCAATAGAGGTTGGACAGATACGCAGTATTTT | CASSNRGWTDTQYF
. | TRBJ1-2 | . | TRBV30 | TGTGCCTGGACAGGGAAGGGCTATGGCTACACCTTC | CAWTGKGYGYTF
. | TRBJ2-1 | . | TRBV4-2 | TGTGCCAGCAGCCAAGCAGGGAACTCCTACAATGAGCAGTTCTTC | CASSQAGNSYNEQFF
TRBD1 | TRBJ1-1 | . | TRBV30 | TGTGCCTGGAGAGGGCGGGACAGTATAGTTGGGTCTGAAGCTTTCTTT | CAWRGRDSIVGSEAFF
. | TRBJ2-1 | once | TRBV30 | TGTGCCTGGAGCCATAGACAGGGAGGTTACAATGAGCAGTTCTTC | CAWSHRQGGYNEQFF